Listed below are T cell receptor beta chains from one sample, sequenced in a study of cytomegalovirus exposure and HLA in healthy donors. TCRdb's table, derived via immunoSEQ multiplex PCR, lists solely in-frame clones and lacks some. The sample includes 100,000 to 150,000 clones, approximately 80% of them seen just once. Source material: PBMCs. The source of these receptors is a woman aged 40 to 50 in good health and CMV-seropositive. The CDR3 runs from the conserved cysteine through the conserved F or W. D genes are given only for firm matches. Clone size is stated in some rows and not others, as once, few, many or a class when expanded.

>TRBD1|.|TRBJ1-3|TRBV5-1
TGCGCCAGCAGCCAAAGGACAGGTCTAAACACCATATATTTT
CASSQRTGLNTIYF
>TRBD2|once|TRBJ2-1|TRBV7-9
TGTGCCAGCAGGACCGGGACTAGCGGGAGCTCCTACAATGAGCAGTTCTTC
CASRTGTSGSSYNEQFF
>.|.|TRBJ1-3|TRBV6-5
TGTGCCAGCAGCCGAGGGGAGGAATACACCATATATTTT
CASSRGEEYTIYF
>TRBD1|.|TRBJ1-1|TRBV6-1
TGTGCCAGCAGAGGGGACAGGGGGATGAACACTGAAGCTTTCTTT
CASRGDRGMNTEAFF
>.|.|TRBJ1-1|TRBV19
TGTGCCAGTAGTCCGCGGACACGGAACACTGAAGCTTTCTTT
CASSPRTRNTEAFF
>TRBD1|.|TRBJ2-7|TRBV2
TGTGCCAGCATTGGACAGGGCTACGAGCAGTACTTC
CASIGQGYEQYF
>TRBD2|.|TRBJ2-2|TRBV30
TGTGCCTGGAGTTCCGGGCCGGCGGGAGGCAACACCGGGGAGCTGTTTTTT
CAWSSGPAGGNTGELFF
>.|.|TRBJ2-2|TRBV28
TGTGCCAGCAGTTTACAACACCCCGGGGAGCTGTTTTTT
CASSLQHPGELFF
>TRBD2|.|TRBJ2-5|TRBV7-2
TGTGCCAGCAGCTTTTTCATCGGACTAGCGGGACAAGAGACCCAGTACTTC
CASSFFIGLAGQETQYF
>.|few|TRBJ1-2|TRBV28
TGTGCCAGCAGACCCGGAGAATATGGCTACACCTTC
CASRPGEYGYTF
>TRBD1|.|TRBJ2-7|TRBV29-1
TGCAGCGTTAAGGGACAGGGCCAAACAGTGAGCTCCTACGAGCAGTACTTC
CSVKGQGQTVSSYEQYF
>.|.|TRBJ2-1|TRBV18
TGTGCCAGCTCACCACGGACTTACAATGAGCAGTTCTTC
CASSPRTYNEQFF
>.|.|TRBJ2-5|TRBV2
TGTGCCACAAGGAGTAGTCTCTTGGAGACCCAGTACTTC
CATRSSLLETQYF
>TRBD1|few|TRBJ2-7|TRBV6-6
TGTGCCAGCAGTTACCGGGACAGGGACGAGCAGTACTTC
CASSYRDRDEQYF
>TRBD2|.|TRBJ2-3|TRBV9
TGTGCCAGCAGCCCAGCTGGCGGGAGGGCGTATACGCAGTATTTT
CASSPAGGRAYTQYF
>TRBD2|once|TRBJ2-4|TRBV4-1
TGCGCCAGCAGCCCGGGACTAGCGGGAGGTCTAGCCAAAAACATTCAGTACTTC
CASSPGLAGGLAKNIQYF
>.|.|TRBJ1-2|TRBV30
TGTGCCTGGAGTGTAGGGGTGGATAACTATGGCTACACCTTC
CAWSVGVDNYGYTF
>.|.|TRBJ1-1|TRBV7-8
TGTGCCAGCAGCTCGCGAAATCCACCGGGACAAGAAGCTTTCTTT
CASSSRNPPGQEAFF
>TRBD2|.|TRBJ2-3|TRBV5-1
TGCGCCAGCTGTGGACTAGCGGGAGGACTATCCGATACGCAGTATTTT
CASCGLAGGLSDTQYF
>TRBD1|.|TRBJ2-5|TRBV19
TGTGCCAGTAGTATCCCACAGGGGGCCCGGGAGACCCAGTACTTC
CASSIPQGARETQYF
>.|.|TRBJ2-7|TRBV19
TGTGCCAGTAGTTCGGTCGACAGGAAGTACGAGCAGTACTTC
CASSSVDRKYEQYF
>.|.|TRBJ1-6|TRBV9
TGTGCCAGCAGCGTAGATCCAGGGGTCTATAATTCACCCCTCCACTTT
CASSVDPGVYNSPLHF
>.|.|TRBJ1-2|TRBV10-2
TGCGCCAGCAGTGAACAGGGATATGGCTACACCTTC
CASSEQGYGYTF
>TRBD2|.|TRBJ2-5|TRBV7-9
TGTGCCAGCAGCCAAGCGGGAGGGCCCAGGGAGACCCAGCACTTC
CASSQAGGPRETQHF
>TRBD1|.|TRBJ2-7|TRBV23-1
TGCGCCAGCATACTACAGGGGGCAGGCTACGAGCAGTACTTC
CASILQGAGYEQYF
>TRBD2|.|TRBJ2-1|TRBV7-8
TGTGCCAGCAGGTTTCGACGCGGGAGCCCGAATGAGCAGTTCTTC
CASRFRRGSPNEQFF
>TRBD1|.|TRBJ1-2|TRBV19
TGTGCCAGTAGTCCCGGACAGGACAGCTTCCTCTATGGCTACACCTTC
CASSPGQDSFLYGYTF
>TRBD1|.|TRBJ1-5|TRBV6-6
TGTGCCAGCAGTTACGGGACAGGGGAGTATCAGCCCCAGCATTTT
CASSYGTGEYQPQHF
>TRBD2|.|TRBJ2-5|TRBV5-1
TGCGCCAGCAGCTTCAATCCCGGGACTAGCGGGAGTATGAAGACCCAGTACTTC
CASSFNPGTSGSMKTQYF
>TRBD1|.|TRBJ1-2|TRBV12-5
TGTGCTAGTGGTTTCGGGACAGGGGTCGACTATGGCTACACCTTC
CASGFGTGVDYGYTF
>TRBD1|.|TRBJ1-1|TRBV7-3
TGTGCCAGCAGCTCAACAGGGGGCGAAACTGAAGCTTTCTTT
CASSSTGGETEAFF
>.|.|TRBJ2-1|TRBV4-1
TGCGCCAGCAGCCAAGATACAGGGAGGGCTGAGCAGTTCTTC
CASSQDTGRAEQFF
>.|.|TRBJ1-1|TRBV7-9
TGTTCCAGCAGCTTAGCGCTGGTAGGGGAGGACACTGAAGCTTTCTTT
CSSSLALVGEDTEAFF
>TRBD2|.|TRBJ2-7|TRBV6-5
TGTGCCAGCAGGGCGAGCGGGAGGAGTAACTACGAGCAGTACTTC
CASRASGRSNYEQYF
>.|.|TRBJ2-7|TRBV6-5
TGTGCCACCCCCACGGGGTCCGAGCAGTACTTC
CATPTGSEQYF
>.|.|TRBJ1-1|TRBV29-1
TGCAGCGTTGAAAGGGGAATAGGGACTGAAGCTTTCTTT
CSVERGIGTEAFF